Following are 21 T cell receptor beta chains from one sample sequenced in a study of technical replicates of blood from a few donors listed by TCRdb under 2017. Library preparation used the immunoSEQ multiplex PCR assay. Not all clones reach the TCRdb copy of this immuneACCESS table, which keeps in-frame sequences only. Checked studies attribute under half of the gap to unresolved V genes and leave the rest unexplained. For this sample there are about 73,000 clones; 90% appear just once. The top ten hold 4.7% of the sample. The sample consisted of PBMCs. The receptors were sampled from a human donor in good health. Some clones in this sample may be carry-over from other donors' samples.

The chain joins TRBV19 to TRBJ2-1, with 8 positions matching TRBD1. The CDR3 extends over 15 amino acids. After removal of 6 bases from V and 5 bases from J, the junction contained 9 bases not matched to a gene. Germline V CDR1 and CDR2: LNHDA, SQIVND (reference sequence). CDR3 residues: CASSRQGSSHNEQFF. The CDR3 DNA reads TGTGCCAGTAGCAGACAGGGGAGTAGCCACAATGAGCAGTTCTTC. Together with reference TRBV19 and TRBJ2-1, the CDR3 gives the full variable domain: DGGITQSPKYLFRKEGQNVTLSCEQNLNHDAMYWYRQDPGQGLRLIYYSQIVNDFQKGDIAEGYSVSREKKESFPLTVTSAQKNPTAFYLCASSRQGSSHNEQFFGPGTRLTVL.

This chain uses TRBV5-4 with TRBJ1-1, with D possibly being TRBD1 (6 bases). There are 14 residues in the CDR3. CDR1 is SGHNT, CDR2 YYREEE, per germline (reference sequence). Trimming took 6 bases from V and 2 from J, leaving 14 bases between them. The CDR3: CASIRRDTNTEAFF. CDR3 nucleotide sequence: TGTGCCAGCATCCGACGGGACACTAACACTGAAGCTTTCTTT.

The V gene is TRBV5-1, the J gene TRBJ1-5; no clear D gene. Germline assignment: CDR1 SGHRS and CDR2 YFSETQ. The CDR3 is 14 residues long. V was trimmed by 7 bases and J by 0 bases, leaving 11 bases between them. CDR3 bases: TGCGCCAGCGCCGACGGGGATAGCAATCAGCCCCAGCATTTT. Protein product: CASADGDSNQPQHF.

The chain links TRBV5-1 to TRBJ2-7, with 12 nucleotides matching TRBD2. The CDR3 sequence is 15 residues long. Trimming removed 4 bases from V and 5 bases from J; junction bases left unmatched: 7. The V gene's germline CDR1 is SGHRS and CDR2 YFSETQ. The CDR3 nucleotides are TGCGCCAGCAGCACTAGCGGGAGGATTGTCGACGAGCAGTACTTC. It translates to CASSTSGRIVDEQYF.

V usage is TRBV14 and J usage is TRBJ1-2, with 8 bases matching TRBD1. After removal of 4 bases from V and 4 bases from J, the junction contained 8 bases not matched to a gene. The CDR3 contains 15 residues. Germline V gene lookup returns CDR1 SGHDN and CDR2 FVKESK. Here the CDR3 DNA reads TGTGCCAGCAGCCCGGGACAGGCTTTACTCTATGGCTACACCTTC. Amino acids: CASSPGQALLYGYTF.

The rearrangement uses TRBV2 and TRBJ1-2; 7 bases agree with TRBD1. CDR3 size: 13 residues. V lost 4 bases and J lost 4; bases outside the gene matches: 3. In germline, CDR1 is SNHLY, CDR2 FYNNEI. CDR3 residues: CASSGDRIYGYTF. The CDR3 DNA reads TGTGCCAGCAGTGGGGACAGAATCTATGGCTACACCTTC.

V and J are TRBV7-2 and TRBJ2-1, with 11 bases aligning to TRBD2. CDR3 length equals 16 residues. CDR1 and CDR2 (germline): SGHTA, FQGNSA. J gave up 6 bases and V 6 bases, and 10 bases lay outside the gene matches. CDR3 residues: CASRSLTSGNPNEQFF. The CDR3, as DNA: TGTGCCAGCAGGTCTTTGACTAGCGGGAACCCCAATGAGCAGTTCTTC.

The table lists this clone with a few counts. The chain combines TRBV5-8 with TRBJ1-2; D unclear. Germline V lookup: CDR1 SGHTS, CDR2 YDEGEE. The ends were cut back, 4 bases at V and 4 bases at J, with 5 bases in the middle. The CDR3 sequence is 11 residues long. CDR3 sequence (DNA): TGTGCCAGCAGCCCCGGCTATGGCTACACCTTC. It translates to CASSPGYGYTF.

The chain uses TRBV6-5 and TRBJ2-3, with a possible D match to TRBD1 (6 bases). This CDR3 contains 15 residues. Looked up from germline, CDR1 is MNHEY and CDR2 is SVGAGI. V shed 4 bases and J shed 4 bases, with 15 bases lying between them. CDR3 residues: CASSSTGQFADTQYF. In DNA form, the CDR3 reads TGTGCCAGCAGTTCCACCGGACAGTTCGCAGATACGCAGTATTTT.

The chain uses TRBV10-3 and TRBJ1-1; D is possibly TRBD1 (5 bases). V lost 4 bases, J lost 0 bases, and 15 bases lay in between. Germline V gives CDR1 ENHRY, CDR2 SYGVKD. The CDR3 runs to 16 residues. In DNA, the CDR3 is TGTGCCATCAGTGGGGGGGGACGGGCGGTGAACACTGAAGCTTTCTTT. This translates into CAISGGGRAVNTEAFF.

The V gene is TRBV7-3, the J gene TRBJ1-5, with TRBD1 matching over 8 bases. From germline, CDR1 is SGHTA and CDR2 FQGTGA. This CDR3 contains 19 residues. Trimming at V came to 5 bases and at J to 0 bases, leaving 15 bases not matched to a gene. This chain's CDR3 is CASSPRGRTGQYSNQPQHF. DNA for the CDR3: TGTGCCAGCAGCCCCAGGGGGAGGACAGGGCAATATAGCAATCAGCCCCAGCATTTT.

This clone was picked up a small number of times. The chain combines TRBV4-1 with TRBJ2-7, with unresolved D. The V gene lost 0 bases and the J gene lost 3 bases, with 6 bases spanning the gap. This CDR3 contains 13 residues. Germline V lookup: CDR1 MGHRA, CDR2 YSYEKL. Written as DNA, the CDR3 is TGCGCCAGCAGCCAAGAATCCAGCTACGAGCAGTACTTC. Translating it yields CASSQESSYEQYF.

The V call is TRBV19, the J call TRBJ2-1; 12 bases agree with TRBD2. CDR1 is LNHDA and CDR2 is SQIVND in the germline V gene (reference sequence). The ends lost 1 base at V and 8 bases at J; junction bases unmatched: 3. The CDR3 has 15 residues. The CDR3 region is CASSIATSGSYEQFF. The CDR3 bases are TGTGCCAGTAGTATAGCGACTAGCGGGAGTTATGAGCAGTTCTTC.

The gene calls are TRBV5-1 and TRBJ2-1, with 11 bases matching TRBD2. After removal of 6 bases from V and 3 bases from J, the junction contained 2 bases not matched to a gene. The CDR3 contains 14 residues. Germline V gene sequence: CDR1 SGHRS, CDR2 YFSETQ. CDR3 loop: CASTTSGGYNEQFF. CDR3 sequence (DNA): TGCGCCAGCACTACTAGCGGGGGCTACAATGAGCAGTTCTTC.

The V call is TRBV16, the J call TRBJ1-1, with TRBD1 matching over 7 bases. The V segment lost 4 bases and the J segment 5 bases; nucleotides outside the gene matches: 10. Per the germline V gene, CDR1 is KGHSY and CDR2 is FQNENV. CDR3 size: 15 residues. For the CDR3, the DNA is TGTGCCAGCAGCCCCCGAGGCAGGGGGAGAACTGAAGCTTTCTTT. Translating gives CASSPRGRGRTEAFF.

The V call is TRBV7-6, the J call TRBJ2-1, with D perhaps TRBD2 (7 bases). Looked up from germline, CDR1 is SGHVS and CDR2 is FNYEAQ. The V gene lost 4 bases and the J gene lost 5 bases, with 18 bases spanning the gap. The length of the CDR3 is 16 residues. The CDR3 loop reads CASSSIWSGGHNEQFF. Written as DNA, the CDR3 is TGTGCCAGCAGCTCGATATGGTCGGGGGGCCACAATGAGCAGTTCTTC.

The J gene is TRBJ1-1, the V gene TRBV7-6; D is undetermined. Trimming took 1 base from V and 7 from J, leaving 10 bases between them. The germline CDR1 and CDR2 sequences are SGHVS and FNYEAQ. The length of the CDR3 is 13 residues. The CDR3 DNA reads TGTGCCAGCAGCTTAGAAGTACAGAGTGAAGCTTTCTTT. It yields the protein CASSLEVQSEAFF.

V usage is TRBV9 and J usage is TRBJ2-1, with TRBD1 matching over 7 bases. Unmatched junction bases numbered 12, after V lost 4 bases and J lost 8 bases. This CDR3 comprises 15 residues. CDR1 and CDR2 from the germline V gene are SGDLS and YYNGEE. The CDR3 loop is CASSPRRQGGHEQFF. DNA of the CDR3: TGTGCCAGCAGCCCCCGACGACAGGGTGGACATGAGCAGTTCTTC. The full variable domain, with the rest looked up from reference TRBV9 and TRBJ2-1, is DSGVTQTPKHLITATGQRVTLRCSPRSGDLSVYWYQQSLDQGLQFLIQYYNGEERAKGNILERFSAQQFPDLHSELNLSSLELGDSALYFCASSPRRQGGHEQFFGPGTRLTVL.

V gene TRBV7-2 combines with J gene TRBJ1-5; TRBD1 might be the D (5 bases). V lost 2 bases and J 1 base, leaving 6 bases between the germline ends. Germline V gives CDR1 SGHTA, CDR2 FQGNSA. The CDR3 totals 14 residues. The CDR3: CASSLRGSNQPQHF. CDR3 sequence (DNA): TGTGCCAGCAGCTTACGGGGGAGCAATCAGCCCCAGCATTTT. The entire variable domain, with the rest obtained from reference TRBV7-2 and TRBJ1-5, is as follows: GAGVSQSPSNKVTEKGKDVELRCDPISGHTALYWYRQSLGQGLEFLIYFQGNSAPDKSGLPSDRFSAERTGGSVSTLTIQRTQQEDSAVYLCASSLRGSNQPQHFGDGTRLSIL.

The chain's CDR3 is CASSKQNEQFF. CDR3 nucleotide sequence: TGTGCCAGCAGCAAACAGAATGAGCAGTTCTTC. V gene TRBV11-1 combines with J gene TRBJ2-1; D is uncertain. This CDR3 comprises 11 residues. Germline loops: CDR1 SGHAT, CDR2 FQDESV (reference sequence). The V and J ends lost 5 bases and 7 bases respectively, with 6 bases between them.

This clone was picked up a small number of times. The chain has TRBV6-5 and TRBJ1-6; 7 bases match TRBD1. The V segment lost 0 bases and the J segment 7 bases; nucleotides outside the gene matches: 3. Germline CDR1 MNHEY, CDR2 SVGAGI. The CDR3 runs to 15 residues. The CDR3 bases are TGTGCCAGCAGTTACTCTGGCAGGGGGAATTCACCCCTCCACTTT. It translates to CASSYSGRGNSPLHF.